What follows are 32 T cell receptor beta chains derived from one specimen sequenced in a study of blood T cell repertoires in COVID-19 (dated by TCRdb to about 2020). Library preparation used the immunoSEQ multiplex PCR assay. In TCRdb, the immuneACCESS table is reduced to in-frame sequences with V and J assigned. These tables do not hold every clone; where another copy was compared, an unresolved V gene accounts for under half, and the others remain unexplained. This sample holds 90,000 to 150,000 clones; more than 85% were observed only once. The ten largest clonotypes hold over 15% of the sample. Sequenced: peripheral blood. All receptors come from a human donor with acute or convalescent COVID-19. The donor label of this sample is uncertain.

The chain has TRBV4-1 and TRBJ2-1, with TRBD2 matching 7 bases. The CDR3 sequence is 17 residues long. The V and J ends lost 0 bases and 2 bases, in that order; junction bases with no gene match: 7. CDR1 is MGHRA, CDR2 YSYEKL, per germline. The CDR3 DNA follows: TGCGCCAGCAGCCAAGATCGCCCAGCGGGAACCTACAATGAGCAGTTCTTC. This gives the protein CASSQDRPAGTYNEQFF.

The CDR3 DNA reads as TGTGCCAGTAGGGAATGGACAGGCCTCCCTGAAGCTTTCTTT. This codes for CASREWTGLPEAFF. The chain is built from TRBV19 and TRBJ1-1; 7 bases fit TRBD1. The CDR3 is 14 amino acids. Germline CDR1 LNHDA, CDR2 SQIVND (reference sequence). Trimming took 6 bases from V and 6 from J; bases not matched to a gene: 10.

The V call is TRBV19, the J call TRBJ1-2; a weak D match, TRBD1 (5 bases). CDR3 size: 13 residues. V was pared by 5 bases and J by 4 bases, with 11 bases between. CDR1 LNHDA and CDR2 SQIVND come from the germline V gene (reference sequence). The CDR3 bases are TGTGCCAGTAGTCCAGGGCCCGGCTATGGCTACACCTTC. This translates into CASSPGPGYGYTF.

This clone is a singleton in its sample. The chain's CDR3 is CASSLTGQGKSGNTIYF. CDR3 DNA sequence: TGCGCCAGCAGCTTGACAGGACAGGGGAAATCTGGAAACACCATATATTTT. V gene TRBV5-1 combines with J gene TRBJ1-3; 9 nucleotides align to TRBD1. J gave up 1 base and V 1 base, and 6 bases lay outside the gene matches. The CDR3 extends over 17 amino acids. CDR1 and CDR2 from the germline V gene are SGHRS and YFSETQ.

This rearrangement joins TRBV28 to TRBJ1-5; 8 positions agree with TRBD1. The ends lost 6 bases at V and 2 bases at J; junction bases unmatched: 12. The CDR3 loop spans 17 amino acids. Germline assignment: CDR1 MDHEN and CDR2 SYDVKM. The CDR3 DNA reads as TGTGCCAGCAGGAAAAGACAGGGGACGCTTGGCAATCAGCCCCAGCATTTT. Translated, it gives CASRKRQGTLGNQPQHF.

The V call is TRBV28, the J call TRBJ1-2, with TRBD1 matching over 11 bases. V trimming: 5 bases; J trimming: 6 bases; junction bases outside the gene matches: 5. The CDR3 runs to 14 residues. Looked up from germline, CDR1 is MDHEN and CDR2 is SYDVKM. The CDR3 loop reads CASSPGTGGHGYTF. Here the CDR3 DNA reads TGTGCCAGCAGTCCAGGGACAGGGGGACATGGCTACACCTTC.

The chain employs TRBV4-2 and TRBJ2-3, with 13 bases lining up with TRBD2. The CDR3 totals 18 residues. Trimming took 2 bases from V and 1 from J; bases not matched to a gene: 6. Germline V gives CDR1 LGHNA, CDR2 YNFKEQ. The chain's CDR3 is CASSQWDGLAGGTDTQYF. CDR3 bases: TGTGCCAGCAGCCAATGGGACGGACTAGCGGGGGGCACAGATACGCAGTATTTT.

The chain joins TRBV28 to TRBJ2-3; a weak D match, TRBD2 (5 bases). The CDR3 has 15 amino acids. In germline, CDR1 is MDHEN, CDR2 SYDVKM. Trimming left V 3 bases short and J 2 bases short, with 12 bases between. In nucleotides, the CDR3 is TGTGCCAGCAGTTTCCGTTGGACTTTCACAGATACGCAGTATTTT. Encoded protein: CASSFRWTFTDTQYF.

In this sample, this clone turned up once. J is TRBJ1-2 and V is TRBV6-5; TRBD1 matches 10 bases. With 5 bases clipped from V and 2 bases from J, the junction kept 5 bases outside the gene matches. The CDR3 consists of 15 residues. Germline lookup yields CDR1 MNHEY and CDR2 SVGAGI. The CDR3 nucleotides are TGTGCCAGCAGTAGCCCGGGACAGGGGAACTATGGCTACACCTTC. Its translation is CASSSPGQGNYGYTF.

The chain couples TRBV7-9 to TRBJ1-6, with 11 nucleotides matching TRBD1. CDR3 length equals 15 residues. Germline values: CDR1 SEHNR, CDR2 FQNEAQ (reference sequence). V shed 6 bases, J shed 9 bases, and the junction held 7 bases outside the gene matches. The CDR3 is CASSSGTGGSSPLHF. The CDR3 region has the DNA TGTGCCAGCAGTTCGGGGACAGGGGGGAGTTCACCCCTCCACTTT.

The chain joins TRBV4-2 to TRBJ1-2, with 7 bases fitting TRBD1. This CDR3 region has 16 residues. V dropped 4 bases and J dropped 5; count of bases not matched to a gene: 13. Germline-derived CDR1 and CDR2 are LGHNA and YNFKEQ. This CDR3 reads CASSRTKATGMYGYTF. The CDR3, as DNA: TGTGCCAGCAGCCGGACAAAAGCGACAGGGATGTATGGCTACACCTTC.

The chain carries TRBV5-4 and TRBJ1-1, with D possibly TRBD1 on 5 matching bases. V dropped 0 bases and J dropped 7 bases, with 10 bases sitting between them. The CDR3 runs 13 residues. Germline CDR1 and CDR2: SGHNT and YYREEE (reference sequence). The CDR3 loop reads CASSLDRKGEAFF. The CDR3 nucleotides read TGTGCCAGCAGCTTGGACAGGAAGGGTGAAGCTTTCTTT. The variable domain in full, completed from reference TRBV5-4 and TRBJ1-1, reads ETGVTQSPTHLIKTRGQQVTLRCSSQSGHNTVSWYQQALGQGPQFIFQYYREEENGRGNFPPRFSGLQFPNYSSELNVNALELDDSALYLCASSLDRKGEAFFGQGTRLTVV.

This clone was detected only once. The chain joins TRBV7-9 to TRBJ1-6; 7 bases match TRBD1. Germline CDR1 is SEHNR and CDR2 is FQNEAQ (reference sequence). Unmatched junction bases numbered 13, after V lost 5 bases and J lost 9 bases. The CDR3 is 16 amino acids. The CDR3 DNA is TGTGCCAGCAGCCCTTGGAAACAGGGGCGTCGTTCACCCCTCCACTTT. Translating it yields CASSPWKQGRRSPLHF. Variable domain in full (rest from reference TRBV7-9 and TRBJ1-6): DTGVSQNPRHKITKRGQNVTFRCDPISEHNRLYWYRQTLGQGPEFLTYFQNEAQLEKSRLLSDRFSAERPKGSFSTLEIQRTEQGDSAMYLCASSPWKQGRRSPLHFGNGTRLTVT.

J is TRBJ2-1 and V is TRBV5-1; TRBD2 matches 8 bases. J was trimmed by 9 bases and V by 0 bases; bases with no gene match: 8. The CDR3 spans 15 residues. The germline gives CDR1 SGHRS, CDR2 YFSETQ. The CDR3: CASSLAAGASSEQFF. The DNA of the CDR3 is TGCGCCAGCAGCTTGGCAGCGGGGGCTTCAAGTGAGCAGTTCTTC.

The table lists this clone with a few counts. The chain carries TRBV2 and TRBJ1-1; 8 bases are a match to TRBD1. Germline V CDR1 and CDR2: SNHLY, FYNNEI. CDR3 size: 13 residues. Trimming at V came to 11 bases and at J to 4 bases, leaving 9 bases not matched to a gene. The CDR3 nucleotides are TGTGCCTCAAACCCTACAGGGGGCACTGAAGCTTTCTTT. Protein: CASNPTGGTEAFF.

The chain has TRBV19 and TRBJ2-7; the match to TRBD1 covers 7 bases. This CDR3 has 13 amino acids. In germline, CDR1 is LNHDA, CDR2 SQIVND (reference sequence). Trimming removed 4 bases from V and 6 bases from J; junction bases left unmatched: 6. CDR3 region: CASSTDRVGEQYF. For the CDR3, the DNA is TGTGCCAGTAGTACAGACAGGGTGGGCGAGCAGTACTTC.

The gene calls are TRBV7-6 and TRBJ1-5; tentatively, D is TRBD1 (6 bases). V lost 3 bases to trimming and J lost 5 bases, with 8 bases between them. The CDR3 is 13 amino acids. Germline CDR1 SGHVS, CDR2 FNYEAQ. The DNA for the CDR3 is TGTGCCAGCAGCTTTAACAGGGATCAGCCCCAGCATTTT. Protein sequence: CASSFNRDQPQHF. Full variable domain (remainder filled in from reference TRBV7-6 and TRBJ1-5): GAGVSQSPRYKVTKRGQDVALRCDPISGHVSLYWYRQALGQGPEFLTYFNYEAQQDKSGLPNDRFSAERPEGSISTLTIQRTEQRDSAMYRCASSFNRDQPQHFGDGTRLSIL.

The chain links TRBV7-3 to TRBJ1-6; no definite D call. V lost 1 base and J 16 bases, leaving 14 bases between the germline ends. Germline V gene data show CDR1 as SGHTA and CDR2 as FQGTGA. The CDR3 totals 13 residues. The CDR3 reads CASSLNPAEALHF. CDR3 nucleotide sequence: TGTGCCAGCAGCTTAAATCCAGCCGAAGCGCTCCACTTT.

The chain couples TRBV4-2 to TRBJ1-5, with 8 positions matching TRBD1. Germline V CDR1 and CDR2: LGHNA, YNFKEQ. V lost 0 bases and J lost 5; bases outside the gene matches: 3. This CDR3 comprises 15 residues. CDR3 protein: CASSQDLTGDQPQHF. The CDR3 nucleotides read TGTGCCAGCAGCCAAGATTTGACAGGGGATCAGCCCCAGCATTTT.

The chain couples TRBV7-2 to TRBJ1-5; D is possibly TRBD1 (6 bases). This CDR3 is 13 amino acids long. The germline V gene has CDR1 SGHTA and CDR2 FQGNSA. The V and J ends lost 5 bases and 7 bases respectively, with 12 bases between them. As DNA, the CDR3 is TGTGCCAGCAGCCGGACAGTTAGCCAGCCCCAGCATTTT. Its translation is CASSRTVSQPQHF.

CDR3 DNA sequence: TGTGCCAGTAGTATCCGGACAGATAGCAATCAGCCCCAGCATTTT. It encodes CASSIRTDSNQPQHF. The rearrangement links TRBV19 to TRBJ1-5, with D possibly being TRBD1 (6 bases). CDR3 length equals 15 residues. Deletions cut 3 bases from V and 0 bases from J, with 9 bases between. Germline assignment: CDR1 LNHDA and CDR2 SQIVND (reference sequence).

The chain links TRBV7-2 to TRBJ1-1; 7 bases agree with TRBD1. Germline-derived CDR1 and CDR2 are SGHTA and FQGNSA. The CDR3 has 18 residues. The V segment lost 5 bases and the J segment 7 bases; nucleotides outside the gene matches: 22. The CDR3 sequence is CASSRQRRTGLGGFEAFF. The CDR3, as DNA: TGTGCCAGCAGCCGTCAAAGGAGGACAGGATTAGGGGGGTTTGAAGCTTTCTTT.

This clone has only one observation. The rearrangement links TRBV6-6 to TRBJ1-1; TRBD1 aligns across 7 bases. The germline V gene has CDR1 MNHNY and CDR2 SVGAGI (reference sequence). With V trimmed by 6 bases and J by 1 base, 5 bases remained unmatched. This CDR3 spans 14 amino acids. CDR3 residues: CASSYRGGNTEAFF. The CDR3 DNA follows: TGTGCCAGCAGCTACAGGGGTGGGAACACTGAAGCTTTCTTT.

The chain recombines TRBV6-1 with TRBJ1-5, with D perhaps matching TRBD1 (6 bases). This CDR3 is built from 15 residues. Trimming pared 2 bases from V and 4 bases from J, leaving 12 bases between. CDR1 is MNHNS and CDR2 is SASEGT in the germline V gene. CDR3 sequence reads: CASSEQGSWNQPQHF. The CDR3 DNA is TGTGCCAGCAGTGAACAGGGGAGCTGGAATCAGCCCCAGCATTTT.

This clone has only a few counts. V and J are TRBV4-1 and TRBJ2-1, with 10 bases that match TRBD2. V dropped 1 base and J dropped 5; count of bases not matched to a gene: 5. The CDR3 is 16 residues long. Germline V gene lookup returns CDR1 MGHRA and CDR2 YSYEKL. CDR3 protein: CASSQGPAGGHNEQFF. The CDR3 nucleotides read TGCGCCAGCAGCCAAGGACCAGCGGGGGGGCACAATGAGCAGTTCTTC.

The V gene is TRBV6-2 or TRBV6-3, the J gene TRBJ1-3, with D possibly being TRBD1 (5 bases). Germline values: CDR1 MNHEY, CDR2 SVGEGT. There are 16 residues in the CDR3. Trimming left V 2 bases short and J 0 bases short, with 11 bases between. Written as DNA, the CDR3 is TGTGCCAGCAGTTACCTCGACAGTCCCTCTGGAAACACCATATATTTT. Translation gives CASSYLDSPSGNTIYF.

This sequence joins TRBV30 and TRBJ1-2, with 10 bases matching TRBD1. CDR1 is GTSNPN, CDR2 SVGIG, per germline (reference sequence). The V and J ends lost 3 bases and 8 bases, in that order; junction bases with no gene match: 3. This CDR3 comprises 12 residues. CDR3 DNA: TGTGCCTGGAGGGGGACAGGGGCCGGCTACACCTTC. Protein product: CAWRGTGAGYTF.

J is TRBJ1-5 and V is TRBV19; 8 bases agree with TRBD1. Per the germline V gene, CDR1 is LNHDA and CDR2 is SQIVND (reference sequence). This CDR3 is built from 15 residues. With 5 bases clipped from V and 4 bases from J, the junction kept 7 bases outside the gene matches. In nucleotides, the CDR3 is TGTGCCAGTAGTTGGGGGACAGGTGAAAATCAGCCCCAGCATTTT. It is translated as CASSWGTGENQPQHF.

This sequence joins TRBV18 and TRBJ2-5; D unclear. The CDR3 is 13 amino acids. V lost 2 bases, J lost 3 bases, and 7 bases lay in between. Germline CDR1 KGHSH, CDR2 LQKENI. The CDR3 here is CASSPNTKETQYF. The CDR3, as DNA: TGTGCCAGCTCACCAAACACCAAAGAGACCCAGTACTTC.

The chain has TRBV2 and TRBJ1-2, with unresolved D. Germline CDR1 SNHLY, CDR2 FYNNEI. The CDR3 has 14 amino acids. Trimming pared 3 bases from V and 8 bases from J, leaving 16 bases between. CDR3 residues: CASSDVGVMGGYTF. DNA of the CDR3: TGTGCCAGCAGTGATGTAGGTGTAATGGGCGGCTACACCTTC.

The J gene is TRBJ1-6, the V gene TRBV28; D is ambiguous. The V end was cut by 5 bases, the J end by 0 bases, with 14 bases between. Germline assignment: CDR1 MDHEN and CDR2 SYDVKM. The CDR3 spans 17 residues. CDR3 sequence: CASSPLIARSYNSPLHF. The CDR3 DNA reads TGTGCCAGCAGTCCCCTGATAGCTCGCTCCTATAATTCACCCCTCCACTTT. Complete variable domain (other parts from reference TRBV28 and TRBJ1-6): DVKVTQSSRYLVKRTGEKVFLECVQDMDHENMFWYRQDPGLGLRLIYFSYDVKMKEKGDIPEGYSVSREKKERFSLILESASTNQTSMYLCASSPLIARSYNSPLHFGNGTRLTVT.

This chain connects TRBV18 to TRBJ1-1, with D tentatively TRBD1 (6 bases). The CDR3 spans 15 residues. Germline V gene lookup returns CDR1 KGHSH and CDR2 LQKENI. Trimming took off 3 bases at V and 3 bases at J, with 14 bases between the two ends. DNA for the CDR3: TGTGCCAGCTCACCCAACCAGGGGTTGGACACTGAAGCTTTCTTT. It translates to CASSPNQGLDTEAFF.